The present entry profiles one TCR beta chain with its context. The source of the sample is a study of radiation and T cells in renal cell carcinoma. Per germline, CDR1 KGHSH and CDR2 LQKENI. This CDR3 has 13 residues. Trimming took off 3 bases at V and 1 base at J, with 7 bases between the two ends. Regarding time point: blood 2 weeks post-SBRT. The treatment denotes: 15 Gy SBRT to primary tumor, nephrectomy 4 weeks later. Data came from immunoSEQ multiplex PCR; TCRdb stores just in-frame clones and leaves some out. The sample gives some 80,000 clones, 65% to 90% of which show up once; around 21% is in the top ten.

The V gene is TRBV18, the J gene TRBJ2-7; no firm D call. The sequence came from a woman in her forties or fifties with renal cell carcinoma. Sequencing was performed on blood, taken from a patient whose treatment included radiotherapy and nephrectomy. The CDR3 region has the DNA TGTGCCAGCTCACCCCTAGGGTCCTACGAGCAGTACTTC. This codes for CASSPLGSYEQYF.